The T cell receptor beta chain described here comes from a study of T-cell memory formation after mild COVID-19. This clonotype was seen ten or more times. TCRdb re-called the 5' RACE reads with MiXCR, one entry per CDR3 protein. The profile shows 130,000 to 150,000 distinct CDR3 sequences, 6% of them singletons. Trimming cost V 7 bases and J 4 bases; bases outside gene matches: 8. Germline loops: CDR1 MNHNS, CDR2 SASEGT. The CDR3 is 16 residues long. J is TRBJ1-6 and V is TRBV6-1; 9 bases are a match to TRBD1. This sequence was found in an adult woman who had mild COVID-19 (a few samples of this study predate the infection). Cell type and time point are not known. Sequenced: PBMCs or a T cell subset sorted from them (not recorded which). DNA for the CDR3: TGTGCCAGCACTACCGGACAGGGGCCGTATAATTCACCCCTCCACTTT. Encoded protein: CASTTGQGPYNSPLHF.